Each of the 24 T cell receptor beta chains below was sequenced from the same sample in a study of blood T cell repertoires in COVID-19. Measured with immunoSEQ multiplex PCR; TCRdb has only the in-frame clones, and not every one. The sample holds about 210,000 clones; 81% are singletons and the top ten take 8.5% to 10%. Sequencing was done on a sample of PBMCs or T cells enriched from blood (not recorded which). The source of these receptors is a woman aged 45-60 years with acute COVID-19.

This CDR3 is CASSHGGAGSYEQYF. The CDR3, as DNA: TGTGCCAGCAGTCACGGGGGGGCAGGATCCTACGAGCAGTACTTC. V gene TRBV6-2 or TRBV6-3 combines with J gene TRBJ2-7; 8 bases line up with TRBD2. V lost 5 bases, J lost 1 base, and 7 bases stayed unmatched. The CDR3 consists of 15 residues. The V gene's germline CDR1 is MNHEY and CDR2 SVGEGT.

This sequence joins TRBV7-2 and TRBJ1-1, with 8 bases identical to TRBD1. The CDR3 runs 16 residues. Germline CDR1 is SGHTA and CDR2 is FQGNSA. V shed 7 bases, J shed 4 bases, and the junction held 14 bases outside the gene matches. CDR3 sequence (DNA): TGTGCCAGCACGGGACAGGCTCTGTTTTCGGGCACTGAAGCTTTCTTT. As protein: CASTGQALFSGTEAFF. Using reference TRBV7-2 and TRBJ1-1 for the parts outside the CDR3, the full variable domain is GAGVSQSPSNKVTEKGKDVELRCDPISGHTALYWYRQSLGQGLEFLIYFQGNSAPDKSGLPSDRFSAERTGGSVSTLTIQRTQQEDSAVYLCASTGQALFSGTEAFFGQGTRLTVV.

This rearrangement joins TRBV7-8 to TRBJ1-4; D ambiguous. CDR3 length equals 16 residues. The V end lost 2 bases, the J end lost 2 bases, and 12 bases lay between the germline ends. Germline CDR1 is SGHVS and CDR2 is FQNEAQ. For the CDR3, the DNA is TGTGCCAGCAGCTTATCCCAAGGGAGGACTAATGAAAAACTGTTTTTT. This translates into CASSLSQGRTNEKLFF.

This chain uses TRBV7-9 with TRBJ1-6, with D perhaps TRBD1 (6 bases). CDR3 length equals 14 residues. V was clipped by 1 base and J by 7 bases, with 8 bases between them. The V gene's germline CDR1 is SEHNR and CDR2 FQNEAQ (reference sequence). The CDR3 DNA reads as TGTGCCAGCAGCTTAGTCCAGGGGAATTCACCCCTCCACTTT. Translation gives CASSLVQGNSPLHF. Combining the CDR3 with reference TRBV7-9 and TRBJ1-6 gives the whole variable domain DTGVSQNPRHKITKRGQNVTFRCDPISEHNRLYWYRQTLGQGPEFLTYFQNEAQLEKSRLLSDRFSAERPKGSFSTLEIQRTEQGDSAMYLCASSLVQGNSPLHFGNGTRLTVT.

The gene calls are TRBV19 and TRBJ1-2, with D perhaps matching TRBD1 (6 bases). The CDR3 consists of 16 residues. CDR1 and CDR2 (germline): LNHDA, SQIVND (reference sequence). The germline V and J ends were trimmed by 1 base and 6 bases, with 18 bases remaining between them. The CDR3 coding sequence is TGTGCCAGTAGTATAGGGCCCAGGGGAATGGCCCATGGCTACACCTTC. As protein: CASSIGPRGMAHGYTF.

This clone was counted a single time. The rearrangement uses TRBV28 and TRBJ1-2; TRBD1 is a possible D gene (6 bases). CDR1 is MDHEN and CDR2 is SYDVKM in the germline V gene. V was clipped by 2 bases and J by 4 bases, with 11 bases between them. The CDR3 contains 14 residues. CDR3 coding DNA: TGTGCCAGCAGTTTAGCGGGGGGCGCCTATGGCTACACCTTC. This gives the protein CASSLAGGAYGYTF.

In its sample, this clone was seen once. The chain couples TRBV7-2 to TRBJ2-7; TRBD1 is a possible D gene (6 bases). Deletions cut 1 base from V and 3 bases from J, with 10 bases between. This CDR3 spans 14 amino acids. The germline CDR1 and CDR2 sequences are SGHTA and FQGNSA. This chain's CDR3 is CASSLVGGGYEQYF. In nucleotides, the CDR3 is TGTGCCAGCAGCTTAGTTGGGGGCGGCTACGAGCAGTACTTC.

The rearrangement joins TRBV7-2 to TRBJ2-3, with D possibly being TRBD2 (5 bases). This CDR3 region has 16 residues. The germline V and J ends were trimmed by 5 bases and 2 bases, with 17 bases remaining between them. Germline V gene data show CDR1 as SGHTA and CDR2 as FQGNSA. In DNA form, the CDR3 reads TGTGCCAGCAGCCTCATCGGTACTAGTCTCACAGATACGCAGTATTTT. Encoded protein: CASSLIGTSLTDTQYF.

This chain links TRBV28 with TRBJ1-2, with TRBD1 matching 7 bases. This CDR3 contains 15 residues. CDR1 is MDHEN and CDR2 is SYDVKM in the germline V gene. The J segment lost 3 bases and the V segment lost 5 bases, leaving 9 bases of the junction unmatched. The CDR3 DNA reads as TGTGCCAGCAGTACCCGACAGGGCTTGGACTATGGCTACACCTTC. This translates into CASSTRQGLDYGYTF.

This chain connects TRBV11-2 to TRBJ2-3; D gene unclear. Per germline, CDR1 SGHAT and CDR2 FQNNGV. V gave up 2 bases and J gave up 3 bases, with 9 bases separating them. The CDR3 extends over 14 amino acids. The CDR3 region has the DNA TGTGCCAGCAGCTTAACTTTGGTGACAGATACGCAGTATTTT. Its protein is CASSLTLVTDTQYF.

This chain uses TRBV5-6 with TRBJ2-7; 14 bases align to TRBD2. The CDR3 totals 18 residues. Per germline, CDR1 SGHDT and CDR2 YYEEEE. V shed 0 bases, J shed 0 bases, and the junction held 5 bases outside the gene matches. The chain's CDR3 is CASSLGLAGGKSSYEQYF. CDR3 bases: TGTGCCAGCAGCTTGGGACTAGCGGGAGGGAAGAGCTCCTACGAGCAGTACTTC.

This chain uses TRBV30 with TRBJ1-6; D call uncertain. The CDR3 is made up of 10 amino acids. Trimming cost V 2 bases and J 13 bases, with 6 bases left between them. Germline CDR1 GTSNPN, CDR2 SVGIG (reference sequence). The CDR3 loop reads CAWSRGPLHF. Written as DNA, the CDR3 is TGTGCCTGGAGTCGGGGTCCCCTCCACTTT.

CDR3 region: CASRTIAGSYEQYF. The CDR3, as DNA: TGTGCCAGCAGGACTATAGCGGGGTCCTACGAGCAGTACTTC. V usage is TRBV6-5 and J usage is TRBJ2-7; 8 nucleotides agree with TRBD2. The V and J ends lost 6 bases and 1 base, in that order; junction bases with no gene match: 5. CDR1 MNHEY and CDR2 SVGAGI come from the germline V gene. CDR3 size: 14 residues.

Worth noting for this clone: An end of the junction does not agree with germline; a read error may underlie this. The rearrangement joins TRBV3-1 (or the pseudogene TRBV3-2) to TRBJ2-7, with D perhaps TRBD2 (5 bases). CDR1 LGHDT and CDR2 YNNKEL come from the germline V gene (reference sequence). CDR3 length: 14 amino acids. The CDR3 is CASSQGLLGGEQYF. The CDR3 DNA reads as TGTGCCAGCAGTCAAGGGTTACTAGGCGGCGAGCAGTACTTC.

In the case of this clone: The junction does not match germline at one end; this may be a read error. The rearrangement uses TRBV7-7 and TRBJ1-5; possibly TRBD1 for D (6 bases). Per the germline V gene, CDR1 is SSHAT and CDR2 is FNYEAQ (reference sequence). This CDR3 is 18 amino acids long. The CDR3 region is CASSFRGGASYSNQPQHF. The CDR3 DNA reads as TGTGCTAGCAGCTTCCGGGGGGGCGCCTCATATAGCAATCAGCCCCAGCATTTT.

The J gene is TRBJ1-2, the V gene TRBV4-3, with D unresolved. CDR1 and CDR2 from the germline V gene are LGHNA and YSLEER. CDR3 length equals 14 residues. Trimming pared 1 base from V and 1 base from J, leaving 7 bases between. The CDR3: CASSQGSGNYGYTF. The CDR3 DNA reads as TGCGCCAGCAGCCAAGGTAGCGGTAACTATGGCTACACCTTC.

The CDR3 sequence is CASSLSVGRAQDTQYF. The CDR3 bases are TGTGCCAGCAGCTTGTCCGTCGGGAGGGCCCAAGATACGCAGTATTTT. The chain joins TRBV7-2 to TRBJ2-3; 8 nucleotides align to TRBD2. V was pared by 3 bases and J by 5 bases, with 10 bases of the junction left unmatched. Germline loops: CDR1 SGHTA, CDR2 FQGNSA. The length of the CDR3 is 16 residues.

The chain carries TRBV7-2 and TRBJ2-7; possible D gene TRBD2, 5 bases. Germline values: CDR1 SGHTA, CDR2 FQGNSA. The CDR3 consists of 15 residues. Trimming shortened V by 5 bases and J by 4 bases, and 18 bases separated the two germline ends. CDR3: CASSPPIERKYEQYF. CDR3 sequence (DNA): TGTGCCAGCAGCCCCCCCATTGAGCGGAAGTACGAGCAGTACTTC.

This chain joins TRBV29-1 and TRBJ2-2; D is possibly TRBD2 (6 bases). The CDR3 length is 13 residues. Trimming cost V 7 bases and J 5 bases, with 14 bases left between them. CDR1 is SQVTM, CDR2 ANQGSEA, per germline. The CDR3 spells CSGVRSGTGELFF. The CDR3 DNA is TGCAGCGGGGTTCGGAGCGGGACCGGGGAGCTGTTTTTT.

This clone is a singleton in its sample. The genes are TRBV27 and TRBJ1-2; D is unclear. This CDR3 has 14 amino acids. The V end lost 5 bases, the J end lost 5 bases, and 15 bases lay between the germline ends. Germline V gene data show CDR1 as MNHEY and CDR2 as SMNVEV (reference sequence). The CDR3: CASSPYLGAYGYTF. DNA of the CDR3: TGTGCCAGCAGTCCATACCTTGGAGCTTATGGCTACACCTTC.

The chain couples TRBV7-3 to TRBJ2-2; maybe TRBD2 (5 bases). Trimming took 3 bases from V and 2 from J, leaving 7 bases between them. This CDR3 is built from 14 residues. Germline CDR1 SGHTA, CDR2 FQGTGA. The CDR3 nucleotides are TGTGCCAGCAGCTTGGGAGTAAACACCGGGGAGCTGTTTTTT. Translating gives CASSLGVNTGELFF.

The rearrangement links TRBV27 to TRBJ2-5, with 7 bases that match TRBD2. Trimming cost V 8 bases and J 9 bases; bases outside gene matches: 6. This CDR3 region has 11 residues. The V gene's germline CDR1 is MNHEY and CDR2 SMNVEV (reference sequence). CDR3 nucleotide sequence: TGTGCCAGCGGGGGGGTGTCGGCCCAGTACTTC. Amino acid sequence: CASGGVSAQYF.

The chain links TRBV4-3 to TRBJ1-4; possible D gene TRBD1, 5 bases. The CDR3 consists of 13 residues. Germline lookup yields CDR1 LGHNA and CDR2 YSLEER. V was pared by 0 bases and J by 13 bases, with 12 bases between. CDR3 amino acids: CASSQDPGYPLFF. CDR3 DNA sequence: TGCGCCAGCAGCCAAGACCCAGGGTATCCACTGTTTTTT.

The chain has TRBV7-9 and TRBJ2-2; 8 bases line up with TRBD1. Trimming cost V 5 bases and J 5 bases; bases outside gene matches: 25. This CDR3 is 21 amino acids long. Germline values: CDR1 SEHNR, CDR2 FQNEAQ (reference sequence). CDR3 amino acids: CASSTTVFAGGAKIGTGELFF. DNA for the CDR3: TGTGCCAGCAGCACCACTGTTTTCGCAGGGGGCGCGAAGATTGGGACCGGGGAGCTGTTTTTT.